These T cell receptor beta chains were read from a single sample in a study of shared clonotypes between healthy human individuals. Sequencing was performed with immunoSEQ multiplex PCR; in TCRdb, only in-frame clones are kept and a portion is missing. The repertoire holds roughly 1.4 million clones, with 98% as singletons. Sequenced sample: naive CD4+ T cells sorted from blood. The receptors were gathered from a man aged 25-40 years in good health. Each CDR3 is given with its conserved first and last residue. The D gene is left open where the match is weak. The size entry is marked missing in some rows and otherwise reads once, few, many or a size class.

D: .
size: .
V: TRBV4-1
J: TRBJ2-1
CDR3: CASSQPGVSSYNEQFF
DNA: TGCGCCAGCAGCCAACCGGGGGTTAGCTCCTACAATGAGCAGTTCTTC

D: .
size: .
V: TRBV9
J: TRBJ2-3
CDR3: CASSSPQGADTQYF
DNA: TGTGCCAGCAGCTCCCCGCAGGGCGCAGATACGCAGTATTTT

D: .
size: .
V: TRBV7-8
J: TRBJ2-7
CDR3: CASSLARLAYYEQYF
DNA: TGTGCCAGCAGCTTAGCGCGCCTAGCGTACTACGAGCAGTACTTC

D: .
size: .
V: TRBV28
J: TRBJ2-7
CDR3: CASTYSYEQYF
DNA: TGTGCCAGCACTTACTCCTACGAGCAGTACTTC

D: TRBD2
size: .
V: TRBV14
J: TRBJ2-1
CDR3: CASSQEYTGLAGYNEQFF
DNA: TGTGCCAGCAGCCAAGAATATACGGGACTAGCGGGATACAATGAGCAGTTCTTC

D: .
size: .
V: TRBV19
J: TRBJ2-7
CDR3: CASTQGDGQGLYEQYF
DNA: TGTGCCAGTACCCAGGGGGACGGGCAGGGACTCTACGAGCAGTACTTC

D: .
size: .
V: TRBV7-8
J: TRBJ2-2
CDR3: CASSALNARVPGELFF
DNA: TGTGCCAGCAGCGCCCTAAACGCGAGGGTCCCCGGGGAGCTGTTTTTT

D: .
size: .
V: TRBV20-1
J: TRBJ2-7
CDR3: CSAVSVEQYF
DNA: TGCAGTGCCGTATCTGTCGAGCAGTACTTC

D: .
size: .
V: TRBV5-1
J: TRBJ2-5
CDR3: CASSLISGQETQYF
DNA: TGCGCCAGCAGCTTGATTAGCGGCCAAGAGACCCAGTACTTC

D: .
size: .
V: TRBV18
J: TRBJ2-2
CDR3: CASSPLRTTNTGELFF
DNA: TGTGCCAGCTCACCACTCCGGACGACGAACACCGGGGAGCTGTTTTTT

D: .
size: .
V: TRBV27
J: TRBJ2-1
CDR3: CASSFRLLNEQFF
DNA: TGTGCCAGCAGTTTTCGGCTACTCAATGAGCAGTTCTTC

D: .
size: .
V: TRBV10-3
J: TRBJ2-2
CDR3: CAINDGSYTGELFF
DNA: TGTGCCATCAATGACGGGAGTTACACCGGGGAGCTGTTTTTT

D: TRBD2
size: .
V: TRBV15
J: TRBJ2-7
CDR3: CATSRGSTSATYEQYF
DNA: TGTGCCACCAGCAGAGGAAGCACTAGCGCTACCTACGAGCAGTACTTC

D: .
size: .
V: TRBV4-1
J: TRBJ2-2
CDR3: CASSPPRGTGELFF
DNA: TGCGCCAGCAGCCCCCCGCGGGGTACCGGGGAGCTGTTTTTT

D: .
size: .
V: TRBV9
J: TRBJ1-1
CDR3: CASSPRQSMNTEAFF
DNA: TGTGCCAGCAGCCCCCGACAGTCCATGAACACTGAAGCTTTCTTT

D: TRBD2
size: .
V: TRBV7-6
J: TRBJ2-2
CDR3: CASTLWQRENTGELFF
DNA: TGTGCCAGCACCCTTTGGCAGCGGGAGAACACCGGGGAGCTGTTTTTT

D: TRBD1
size: .
V: TRBV6-5
J: TRBJ2-7
CDR3: CASIKGQGDYEQYF
DNA: TGTGCCAGCATCAAGGGACAGGGGGACTACGAGCAGTACTTC

D: TRBD2
size: .
V: TRBV9
J: TRBJ2-3
CDR3: CASSVDPGRSTDTQYF
DNA: TGTGCCAGCAGCGTAGATCCCGGGAGGTCCACAGATACGCAGTATTTT

D: .
size: .
V: TRBV7-9
J: TRBJ2-7
CDR3: CASSLYSYEQYF
DNA: TGTGCCAGCAGCTTATACAGCTACGAGCAGTACTTC

D: .
size: .
V: TRBV30
J: TRBJ2-7
CDR3: CAWRTDGGYEQYF
DNA: TGTGCCTGGAGGACGGACGGAGGCTACGAGCAGTACTTC

D: .
size: .
V: TRBV10-1
J: TRBJ2-7
CDR3: CASTRMGVEQYF
DNA: TGCGCCAGCACCAGGATGGGAGTAGAGCAGTACTTC

D: TRBD1
size: .
V: TRBV29-1
J: TRBJ1-1
CDR3: CSVRDSYNTEAFF
DNA: TGCAGCGTTCGGGACAGTTATAACACTGAAGCTTTCTTT

D: .
size: .
V: TRBV28
J: TRBJ2-7
CDR3: CASSTWENEQYF
DNA: TGTGCCAGCAGTACTTGGGAGAACGAGCAGTACTTC

D: .
size: .
V: TRBV18
J: TRBJ2-7
CDR3: CASSQDLSYEQYF
DNA: TGTGCCAGCTCACAGGACCTTTCCTACGAGCAGTACTTC

D: TRBD1
size: .
V: TRBV29-1
J: TRBJ2-1
CDR3: CSVRDRAREQFF
DNA: TGCAGCGTCCGAGACAGGGCTCGGGAGCAGTTCTTC

D: .
size: .
V: TRBV4-3
J: TRBJ2-3
CDR3: CASSQTLPHTQYF
DNA: TGCGCCAGCAGCCAAACCCTGCCGCATACGCAGTATTTT

D: TRBD1
size: .
V: TRBV2
J: TRBJ2-2
CDR3: CASSKTGPTGELFF
DNA: TGTGCCAGCAGCAAGACAGGGCCGACCGGGGAGCTGTTTTTT

D: TRBD1
size: .
V: TRBV5-4
J: TRBJ2-7
CDR3: CASSLAGQGAHEQYF
DNA: TGTGCCAGCAGCCTAGCGGGACAGGGGGCCCACGAGCAGTACTTC

D: .
size: .
V: TRBV6-4
J: TRBJ2-1
CDR3: CASSDSSSSLSEQFF
DNA: TGTGCCAGCAGTGACTCGTCTAGCAGCCTGAGTGAGCAGTTCTTC

D: TRBD2
size: few
V: TRBV18
J: TRBJ2-3
CDR3: CASSPPLLAGDADTQYF
DNA: TGTGCCAGCTCACCACCGCTACTAGCGGGAGATGCAGATACGCAGTATTTT

D: .
size: .
V: TRBV7-9
J: TRBJ2-1
CDR3: CASTPSGAVTDNEQFF
DNA: TGTGCCAGCACCCCTTCGGGGGCGGTGACAGACAATGAGCAGTTCTTC

D: .
size: once
V: TRBV25-1
J: TRBJ2-1
CDR3: CASTGPSSGDEQFF
DNA: TGTGCCAGCACCGGGCCCTCCTCGGGGGATGAGCAGTTCTTC

D: .
size: .
V: TRBV7-9
J: TRBJ2-3
CDR3: CASSSDSSTDTQYF
DNA: TGTGCCAGCAGCTCTGACAGTAGCACAGATACGCAGTATTTT

D: TRBD2
size: .
V: TRBV9
J: TRBJ2-7
CDR3: CASSVEGGSDLTYEQYF
DNA: TGTGCCAGCAGCGTAGAGGGAGGGTCCGACCTTACCTACGAGCAGTACTTC

D: TRBD1
size: .
V: TRBV10-3
J: TRBJ2-7
CDR3: CAISAGQGGRGEQYF
DNA: TGTGCCATCAGCGCGGGACAGGGGGGGCGAGGCGAGCAATACTTC

D: .
size: .
V: TRBV6-5
J: TRBJ1-2
CDR3: CASRVRDNYGYTF
DNA: TGTGCCAGCAGGGTCCGGGACAACTATGGCTACACCTTC

D: TRBD1
size: once
V: TRBV29-1
J: TRBJ1-4
CDR3: CSVGTANEKLFF
DNA: TGCAGCGTAGGGACAGCTAATGAAAAACTGTTTTTT

D: .
size: .
V: TRBV6-6
J: TRBJ2-3
CDR3: CASSYSVAGSTDTQYF
DNA: TGTGCCAGCAGTTACTCCGTCGCAGGGAGCACAGATACGCAGTATTTT

D: .
size: .
V: TRBV27
J: TRBJ2-1
CDR3: CASSRVQGISYNEQFF
DNA: TGTGCCAGCAGCCGCGTCCAGGGGATCTCCTACAATGAGCAGTTCTTC

D: .
size: .
V: TRBV4-3
J: TRBJ2-3
CDR3: CASSQDLMERASTDTQYF
DNA: TGCGCCAGCAGCCAAGATCTTATGGAGCGGGCTAGCACAGATACGCAGTATTTT

D: .
size: .
V: TRBV5-6
J: TRBJ2-7
CDR3: CASGLLGHSYEQYF
DNA: TGTGCCAGCGGACTTCTGGGGCACTCCTACGAGCAGTACTTC

D: TRBD1
size: .
V: TRBV27
J: TRBJ2-1
CDR3: CASRRTGQNEQFF
DNA: TGTGCCAGCAGGCGGACAGGCCAAAATGAGCAGTTCTTC

D: TRBD2
size: .
V: TRBV7-8
J: TRBJ2-7
CDR3: CASSFRTSGYEQYF
DNA: TGTGCCAGCAGCTTTAGGACTAGCGGCTACGAGCAGTACTTC

D: TRBD2
size: .
V: TRBV7-2
J: TRBJ2-1
CDR3: CASSLQWRLAGAREQFF
DNA: TGTGCCAGCAGCTTACAATGGAGGCTAGCGGGAGCACGTGAGCAGTTCTTC

D: TRBD1
size: .
V: TRBV5-4
J: TRBJ1-1
CDR3: CASSLATGGAGGAFF
DNA: TGTGCCAGCAGCTTGGCTACAGGGGGCGCGGGGGGTGCTTTCTTT

D: TRBD1
size: .
V: TRBV28
J: TRBJ2-3
CDR3: CASSNQGAWSTDTQYF
DNA: TGTGCCAGCTCTAATCAGGGGGCTTGGAGTACAGATACGCAGTATTTT

D: TRBD2
size: .
V: TRBV18
J: TRBJ2-2
CDR3: CASSPPGLAGGELFF
DNA: TGTGCCAGCTCACCACCGGGACTAGCGGGAGGGGAGCTGTTTTTT

D: .
size: .
V: TRBV15
J: TRBJ2-7
CDR3: CATSRTSDFLSHEQYF
DNA: TGTGCCACCAGCAGAACATCGGACTTCCTCAGCCACGAGCAGTACTTC

D: .
size: .
V: TRBV5-1
J: TRBJ2-5
CDR3: CASSLAPGETQYF
DNA: TGCGCCAGCAGCTTGGCCCCGGGAGAGACCCAGTACTTC

D: .
size: .
V: TRBV7-9
J: TRBJ2-6
CDR3: CASSLFLVQSGANVLTF
DNA: TGTGCCAGCAGCTTATTCTTGGTCCAATCTGGGGCCAACGTCCTGACTTTC

D: TRBD2
size: .
V: TRBV30
J: TRBJ2-7
CDR3: CAWSVSGSSYEQYF
DNA: TGTGCCTGGAGTGTGAGCGGGAGCTCCTACGAGCAGTACTTC